The 23 T cell receptor beta chains given below trace back to one sample, sequenced in a study of CD8+ T cells in alopecia areata (dated by TCRdb to between 2018 and 2020). Receptors were amplified or captured by the immunoSEQ multiplex PCR assay. RNA was extracted from all samples and reverse transcribed into cDNA as template for TCR sequencing. TCRdb retrieved this table from immuneACCESS and kept in-frame rearrangements only. Not all clones are present; in checked studies, unresolved V genes account for under half, and no reason is known for the remainder. The sample table records about 120,000 clones; 50% to 55% of these occur just once. The ten largest account for around 0.44% of the sample. The time point label on this specimen signifies: more than three weeks on oral tofacitinib. The label giving this sample's treatment or condition can be read as: oral pan-JAK inhibitor, 5-10 mg twice daily.

The sequences come from CD4+ T cells sorted from blood, collected at week 4, from a patient treated with tofacitinib. Receptors were obtained from a human donor with alopecia areata.

CDR3 sequence (DNA): TGTGCCCTCGGGGTCCGGAATCAGCCCCAGCATTTT. Protein sequence: CALGVRNQPQHF. The J gene is TRBJ1-5, the V gene TRBV19; no clear D. V shed 11 bases and J shed 4 bases, with 12 bases lying between them. Germline CDR1 LNHDA, CDR2 SQIVND (reference sequence). There are 12 residues in the CDR3.

The gene calls are TRBV5-1 and TRBJ1-5; a possible D gene is TRBD1 (5 bases). V was cut by 0 bases and J by 7 bases, with 11 bases left in between. CDR1 and CDR2 from the germline V gene are SGHRS and YFSETQ. The CDR3 covers 14 residues. The CDR3 DNA is TGCGCCAGCAGCTTGGTCGGGGGAGGGCAGCCCCAGCATTTT. It specifies CASSLVGGGQPQHF.

The table lists this clone with a few counts. This rearrangement joins TRBV9 to TRBJ1-2; no clear D. V was cut by 0 bases and J by 2 bases, with 11 bases left in between. The germline V gene has CDR1 SGDLS and CDR2 YYNGEE. The CDR3 is 15 amino acids. CDR3 protein: CASSVAVRGNYGYTF. The CDR3 DNA is TGTGCCAGCAGCGTAGCTGTTCGTGGAAACTATGGCTACACCTTC. Looking up the rest from reference TRBV9 and TRBJ1-2 gives the full variable domain: DSGVTQTPKHLITATGQRVTLRCSPRSGDLSVYWYQQSLDQGLQFLIQYYNGEERAKGNILERFSAQQFPDLHSELNLSSLELGDSALYFCASSVAVRGNYGYTFGSGTRLTVV.

This clone has a handful of counts. This chain joins TRBV4-1 and TRBJ2-7; D not resolved. Germline CDR1 and CDR2: MGHRA and YSYEKL. Trimming took off 1 base at V and 5 bases at J, with 15 bases between the two ends. The CDR3 contains 15 residues. DNA of the CDR3: TGCGCCAGCAGCCAAGCCCTTGTAGGTCGGGACGAGCAGTACTTC. As protein: CASSQALVGRDEQYF.

This clone appeared a single time. The chain uses TRBV19 and TRBJ1-5; D possibly corresponds to TRBD1 (5 bases). Germline values: CDR1 LNHDA, CDR2 SQIVND (reference sequence). V was trimmed by 1 base and J by 2 bases, leaving 9 bases between them. There are 15 residues in the CDR3. DNA of the CDR3: TGTGCCAGTAGTATAGGCCAGGGAGGCAATCAGCCCCAGCATTTT. Protein product: CASSIGQGGNQPQHF.

This chain connects TRBV27 to TRBJ1-2; weak D call: TRBD1 (5 bases). Trimming left V 5 bases short and J 3 bases short, with 13 bases between. Germline loops: CDR1 MNHEY, CDR2 SMNVEV (reference sequence). The CDR3 is 14 amino acids. This chain's CDR3 is CASSLKSGHYGYTF. In nucleotides, the CDR3 is TGTGCCAGCAGTCTAAAATCGGGACACTATGGCTACACCTTC.

This chain joins TRBV7-3 and TRBJ2-1; weak D call: TRBD1 (5 bases). The V end was cut by 1 base, the J end by 9 bases, with 16 bases between. The CDR3 covers 15 residues. Germline values: CDR1 SGHTA, CDR2 FQGTGA. CDR3 residues: CASSLKGHPGGEQFF. Written as DNA, the CDR3 is TGTGCCAGCAGCTTAAAAGGACACCCAGGTGGTGAGCAGTTCTTC.

The rearrangement uses TRBV30 and TRBJ1-2; D gene ambiguous. The ends were cut back, 2 bases at V and 9 bases at J, with 22 bases in the middle. Germline lookup yields CDR1 GTSNPN and CDR2 SVGIG (reference sequence). CDR3 length: 15 amino acids. In DNA form, the CDR3 reads TGTGCCTGGAGTACTATCGCGGGGTTCGGCGCTAGCTACACCTTC. It translates to CAWSTIAGFGASYTF.

The chain uses TRBV30 and TRBJ2-3; D might be TRBD1 or TRBD2, each matching 5 bases. This CDR3 is built from 16 residues. The germline gives CDR1 GTSNPN, CDR2 SVGIG (reference sequence). The ends were cut back, 3 bases at V and 2 bases at J, with 18 bases in the middle. CDR3 sequence reads: CAWRRPGTHPTDTQYF. In DNA form, the CDR3 reads TGTGCCTGGAGGAGACCCGGGACCCACCCCACAGATACGCAGTATTTT. Filled out from reference TRBV30 and TRBJ2-3, the complete variable domain reads SQTIHQWPATLVQPVGSPLSLECTVEGTSNPNLYWYRQAAGRGLQLLFYSVGIGQISSEVPQNLSASRPQDRQFILSSKKLLLSDSGFYLCAWRRPGTHPTDTQYFGPGTRLTVL.

This chain connects TRBV29-1 to TRBJ1-1; 7 nucleotides match TRBD1. Trimming cost V 7 bases and J 4 bases; bases outside gene matches: 6. Per the germline V gene, CDR1 is SQVTM and CDR2 is ANQGSEA. The length of the CDR3 is 12 residues. CDR3 loop: CSADRAVTEAFF. The DNA of the CDR3 is TGCAGCGCCGACAGGGCGGTCACTGAAGCTTTCTTT.

This clone occurred a few times. The V gene is TRBV2, the J gene TRBJ2-2, with 8 positions matching TRBD1. This CDR3 comprises 15 residues. Losses at the gene ends were 6 bases for V and 0 bases for J; bases not matched to a gene: 3. Looked up from germline, CDR1 is SNHLY and CDR2 is FYNNEI. In DNA, the CDR3 is TGTGCCAGCAGGGGGACAGGTTCGAACACCGGGGAGCTGTTTTTT. Residues: CASRGTGSNTGELFF.

CDR3 nucleotides: TGCAGCGTTGAGGTTAGCGGGGGGACAGATACGCAGTATTTT. Translated, it gives CSVEVSGGTDTQYF. The chain carries TRBV29-1 and TRBJ2-3; 10 nucleotides agree with TRBD2. The CDR3 is 14 amino acids. Germline V gene lookup returns CDR1 SQVTM and CDR2 ANQGSEA. With 3 bases clipped from V and 3 bases from J, the junction kept 3 bases outside the gene matches.

This clone was observed a handful of times. Different DNA sequences within this sample yield the same CDR3. The chain combines TRBV29-1 with TRBJ1-1; D uncertain. The V gene's germline CDR1 is SQVTM and CDR2 ANQGSEA. This CDR3 contains 12 residues. The germline V and J ends were trimmed by 4 bases and 0 bases, with 6 bases remaining between them. The CDR3 protein is CSVAGLNTEAFF. Here the CDR3 DNA reads TGCAGCGTTGCTGGCCTGAACACTGAAGCTTTCTTT.

This clone was seen once. The chain has TRBV5-6 and TRBJ1-1, with D perhaps matching TRBD1 (5 bases). Deletions cut 5 bases from V and 1 base from J, with 12 bases between. The CDR3 sequence is 14 residues long. CDR1 is SGHDT, CDR2 YYEEEE, per germline. CDR3 sequence (DNA): TGTGCCAGCAGACCCGTAGGGGAGAACACTGAAGCTTTCTTT. Protein sequence: CASRPVGENTEAFF.

This sequence joins TRBV30 and TRBJ2-3, with a weak D call TRBD1 (6 bases). This CDR3 contains 15 residues. The ends were cut back, 3 bases at V and 0 bases at J, with 13 bases in the middle. Germline V gene sequence: CDR1 GTSNPN, CDR2 SVGIG (reference sequence). The CDR3 loop is CAWRETGASTDTQYF. CDR3 coding DNA: TGTGCCTGGAGAGAGACAGGCGCTAGCACAGATACGCAGTATTTT.

The genes are TRBV30 and TRBJ2-7; 11 nucleotides line up with TRBD1. CDR1 and CDR2 (germline): GTSNPN, SVGIG (reference sequence). V dropped 2 bases and J dropped 7; count of bases not matched to a gene: 4. This CDR3 region has 13 residues. As DNA, the CDR3 is TGTGCCTGGAGTAGGACAGGGGGCTTTGAGCAGTACTTC. Translated, it gives CAWSRTGGFEQYF.

The J gene is TRBJ2-1, the V gene TRBV6-5, with D maybe TRBD2 (5 bases). V lost 7 bases and J lost 7, with 11 bases in between. Germline-derived CDR1 and CDR2 are MNHEY and SVGAGI. This CDR3 has 12 residues. CDR3 nucleotides: TGTGCCAGCACCGGGAACGGGAATGAGCAGTTCTTC. Translated: CASTGNGNEQFF.

The chain has TRBV5-1 and TRBJ1-1; perhaps TRBD1 as D (6 bases). The CDR3 runs 15 residues. Trimming removed 2 bases from V and 3 bases from J, with 14 bases in between. Germline CDR1 is SGHRS and CDR2 is YFSETQ. This CDR3 reads CASSLGGPADTEAFF. The CDR3 nucleotides are TGCGCCAGCAGCTTAGGGGGGCCGGCGGACACTGAAGCTTTCTTT. Filled out from reference TRBV5-1 and TRBJ1-1, the complete variable domain reads KAGVTQTPRYLIKTRGQQVTLSCSPISGHRSVSWYQQTPGQGLQFLFEYFSETQRNKGNFPGRFSGRQFSNSRSEMNVSTLELGDSALYLCASSLGGPADTEAFFGQGTRLTVV.

The chain has TRBV10-3 and TRBJ2-7, with TRBD1 matching over 8 bases. The CDR3 is 14 residues long. V trimming: 6 bases; J trimming: 4 bases; junction bases outside the gene matches: 8. Looked up from germline, CDR1 is ENHRY and CDR2 is SYGVKD. CDR3 amino acids: CAIRSPGQAYEQYF. CDR3 sequence (DNA): TGTGCCATCAGAAGTCCGGGACAGGCTTACGAGCAGTACTTC.

The J gene is TRBJ2-7, the V gene TRBV29-1; 7 nucleotides align to TRBD1. After removal of 6 bases from V and 0 bases from J, the junction contained 11 bases not matched to a gene. This CDR3 is 15 amino acids long. The germline V gene has CDR1 SQVTM and CDR2 ANQGSEA. The CDR3 here is CSVHLRQGSSYEQYF. The DNA for the CDR3 is TGCAGCGTCCACCTCCGACAGGGAAGCTCCTACGAGCAGTACTTC.

This clone was picked up a small number of times. The J gene is TRBJ2-1, the V gene TRBV29-1, with TRBD2 as a possible D gene (6 bases). Deletions cut 6 bases from V and 0 bases from J, with 12 bases between. CDR3 length: 14 residues. Germline loops: CDR1 SQVTM, CDR2 ANQGSEA. DNA for the CDR3: TGCAGCGTGGCGGGACGGCCCTCCTACAATGAGCAGTTCTTC. Translated: CSVAGRPSYNEQFF.

V usage is TRBV5-6 and J usage is TRBJ2-3; no clear D. This CDR3 is built from 12 residues. The ends were cut back, 1 base at V and 7 bases at J, with 7 bases in the middle. The germline CDR1 and CDR2 sequences are SGHDT and YYEEEE. The chain's CDR3 is CASSLSLNTQYF. The CDR3 DNA is TGTGCCAGCAGCTTGTCGTTGAATACGCAGTATTTT.

The CDR3 DNA sequence: TGTGCCAGCAGCCCCGGACTAGCGGGGGGCCTTAATCGAGGGAAGACGCAGTATTTT. Translated, it gives CASSPGLAGGLNRGKTQYF. The J gene is TRBJ2-3, the V gene TRBV9, with TRBD2 identical over 14 bases. J was trimmed by 9 bases and V by 4 bases; bases with no gene match: 19. CDR1 is SGDLS and CDR2 is YYNGEE in the germline V gene. This CDR3 contains 19 residues.